Presented here are 27 T cell receptor beta chains from one specimen sequenced in a study of regulatory T cells in long-lasting Graves disease. Time point meaning: persistent/refractory GD, antithyroid drugs over 5 years with positive TRAb. RNA from PBMCs was the source of the TCR library. HTBI primers from iRepertoire and Arm-PCR of CDR3 regions yielded the TCR beta libraries. Using its own MiXCR run on the multiplex PCR reads, TCRdb lists one record per CDR3 protein. The sample lists a few hundred thousand distinct CDR3 sequences; approximately 25% were seen once. This sample comprised peripheral blood mononuclear cells (PBMCs), obtained when the disease was refractory, from a patient treated with antithyroid drugs. All receptors come from a woman aged 40 to 50 with Graves disease.

Points on this clonotype: Mismatch with germline at one junction end may stem from a read error. This rearrangement joins TRBV12-3 or TRBV12-4 to TRBJ2-5; D unclear. The CDR3 has 11 residues. The CDR3 here is CGSSLGQTQYF. The CDR3, as DNA: TGTGGCAGCAGTTTAGGCCAGACCCAGTACTTC.

J is TRBJ1-2 and V is TRBV7-9, with a tentative D call TRBD1 (6 bases). The germline V gene encodes CDR1 SEHNR and CDR2 FQNEAQ (reference sequence). The CDR3 sequence is 14 residues long. V was pared by 1 base and J by 8 bases, with 14 bases between. In nucleotides, the CDR3 is TGTGCCAGCAGCTTAGGGCCAGGGGAATGGGGCTACACCTTC. It encodes CASSLGPGEWGYTF.

This clonotype was recorded many times. The V and J genes are TRBV5-1 and TRBJ2-7, with 8 bases that match TRBD1. V dropped 4 bases and J dropped 10; count of bases not matched to a gene: 7. Germline V CDR1 and CDR2: SGHRS, YFSETQ. The length of the CDR3 is 12 residues. CDR3 nucleotide sequence: TGCGCCAGCAGCGGAACAACAGGGGGACAGTACTTC. Encoded protein: CASSGTTGGQYF.

This clonotype was recorded at least ten times. The genes are TRBV20-1 and TRBJ1-6, with a weak D call TRBD1 (5 bases). CDR1 is DFQATT and CDR2 is SNEGSKA in the germline V gene (reference sequence). This CDR3 spans 15 amino acids. Trimming stripped 0 bases from V and 1 base from J, with 7 bases between. The CDR3 DNA reads TGCAGTGCTAGAGATTCAGGGTCCTATAATTCACCCCTCCACTTT. Amino acids: CSARDSGSYNSPLHF.

There are many counts of this clonotype. The V and J genes are TRBV20-1 and TRBJ1-5; 7 nucleotides align to TRBD1. The ends lost 1 base at V and 1 base at J; junction bases unmatched: 7. CDR3 length: 16 amino acids. The germline V gene encodes CDR1 DFQATT and CDR2 SNEGSKA (reference sequence). The CDR3 region has the DNA TGCAGTGCTAGAGCCCTGGGACAGAAGAGCAATCAGCCCCAGCATTTT. This gives the protein CSARALGQKSNQPQHF.

This clonotype was counted a few times. This chain uses TRBV20-1 with TRBJ1-5, with unresolved D. Germline CDR1 is DFQATT and CDR2 is SNEGSKA (reference sequence). Deletions cut 3 bases from V and 0 bases from J, with 3 bases between. The CDR3 is 12 amino acids. The CDR3 nucleotides are TGCAGTGCTAGTAGTAGCAATCAGCCCCAGCATTTT. It specifies CSASSSNQPQHF.

This clonotype was counted a few times. The chain combines TRBV19 with TRBJ1-1; a weak D match, TRBD1 (6 bases). Germline CDR1 is LNHDA and CDR2 is SQIVND (reference sequence). V lost 4 bases to trimming and J lost 1 base, with 13 bases between them. The CDR3 is made up of 15 amino acids. Written as DNA, the CDR3 is TGTGCCAGTAGTACGACGGGACACGGGAACACTGAAGCTTTCTTT. The encoded protein is CASSTTGHGNTEAFF. Full variable domain (rest looked up from reference TRBV19 and TRBJ1-1): DGGITQSPKYLFRKEGQNVTLSCEQNLNHDAMYWYRQDPGQGLRLIYYSQIVNDFQKGDIAEGYSVSREKKESFPLTVTSAQKNPTAFYLCASSTTGHGNTEAFFGQGTRLTVV.

This clonotype appeared once. The chain has TRBV20-1 and TRBJ1-1; D remains ambiguous. The V gene's germline CDR1 is DFQATT and CDR2 SNEGSKA (reference sequence). Trimming pared 3 bases from V and 3 bases from J, leaving 17 bases between. CDR3 length: 15 amino acids. CDR3 loop: CSASVWGRVDTEAFF. CDR3 sequence (DNA): TGCAGTGCTAGTGTCTGGGGAAGGGTGGACACTGAAGCTTTCTTT.

About this clonotype itself: Its ends do not fully match the called genes, so a read error is possible. The chain joins TRBV30 to TRBJ2-7; no reliable D call. Germline lookup yields CDR1 GTSNPN and CDR2 SVGIG (reference sequence). The CDR3 length is 13 residues. In DNA, the CDR3 is TGTGCCTGGAGTCTATCCAGAGTTTACGAGCGGTACTTC. This codes for CAWSLSRVYERYF.

This clonotype was seen repeatedly, ten times or more. The chain links TRBV20-1 to TRBJ1-1; a possible D gene is TRBD1 (5 bases). V was cut by 1 base and J by 5 bases, with 11 bases left in between. The CDR3 runs 13 residues. Germline V lookup: CDR1 DFQATT, CDR2 SNEGSKA (reference sequence). The CDR3 DNA reads as TGCAGTGCTAGAGTTGGGGGTCGAACTGAAGCTTTCTTT. It translates to CSARVGGRTEAFF.

There are many counts of this clonotype. The chain couples TRBV20-1 to TRBJ1-1, with 7 bases fitting TRBD1. CDR3 length equals 14 residues. CDR1 and CDR2 from the germline V gene are DFQATT and SNEGSKA (reference sequence). V was clipped by 3 bases and J by 1 base; unmatched bases: 5. The CDR3 bases are TGCAGTGCTAGCCTGGGACAGCCGAACACTGAAGCTTTCTTT. This sequence encodes CSASLGQPNTEAFF.

This clonotype was counted once. This sequence may be a read error, since a much larger clone differs from it by one base. The chain combines TRBV27 with TRBJ2-7; TRBD2 might be the D (5 bases). The CDR3 is made up of 14 amino acids. Germline V gene lookup returns CDR1 MNHEY and CDR2 SMNVEV (reference sequence). The CDR3 bases are TGTGTCAGCAGTTTACGAGACGGGGAATACGAGCAGTACTTC. Protein sequence: CVSSLRDGEYEQYF.

This clonotype was seen at least ten times. The genes are TRBV27 and TRBJ1-2; D call uncertain. Germline V gives CDR1 MNHEY, CDR2 SMNVEV (reference sequence). This CDR3 comprises 13 residues. Trimming stripped 3 bases from V and 2 bases from J, with 7 bases between. The CDR3 reads CASSFGRNYGYTF. For the CDR3, the DNA is TGTGCCAGCAGTTTCGGACGGAACTATGGCTACACCTTC.

This clonotype was picked up many times. This chain uses TRBV27 with TRBJ2-7, with D perhaps TRBD2 (6 bases). This CDR3 is built from 13 residues. Germline V gives CDR1 MNHEY, CDR2 SMNVEV (reference sequence). The V gene lost 8 bases and the J gene lost 1 base, with 12 bases spanning the gap. The CDR3 nucleotides read TGTGCCAGCGGACTAACCGATTCCTACGAGCAGTACTTC. Translated: CASGLTDSYEQYF.

A remark on this clonotype: This may arise from a read error, as a much more abundant clone is one base away. The J gene is TRBJ2-7, the V gene TRBV2; D unclear. The CDR3 totals 14 residues. Germline CDR1 SNHLY, CDR2 FYNNEI. The CDR3: CASRSGAYLYGQYF. CDR3 DNA sequence: TGTGCCAGCAGGTCCGGTGCTTATTTGTACGGGCAGTACTTC. The entire variable domain, with the rest obtained from reference TRBV2 and TRBJ2-7, is as follows: EPEVTQTPSHQVTQMGQEVILRCVPISNHLYFYWYRQILGQKVEFLVSFYNNEISEKSEIFDDQFSVERPDGSNFTLKIRSTKLEDSAMYFCASRSGAYLYGQYFGPGTRLTVT.

The chain combines TRBV19 with TRBJ1-2, with D unresolved. In germline, CDR1 is LNHDA, CDR2 SQIVND (reference sequence). CDR3 length equals 13 residues. V was trimmed by 5 bases and J by 0 bases, leaving 7 bases between them. The CDR3 sequence: CASSDGTNYGYTF. In DNA, the CDR3 is TGTGCCAGTAGTGACGGAACTAACTATGGCTACACCTTC. The whole variable domain, filled in from reference TRBV19 and TRBJ1-2, reads DGGITQSPKYLFRKEGQNVTLSCEQNLNHDAMYWYRQDPGQGLRLIYYSQIVNDFQKGDIAEGYSVSREKKESFPLTVTSAQKNPTAFYLCASSDGTNYGYTFGSGTRLTVV.

The rearrangement uses TRBV7-8 and TRBJ2-1; TRBD2 is a possible D gene (5 bases). Looked up from germline, CDR1 is SGHVS and CDR2 is FQNEAQ. The CDR3 runs to 18 residues. Trimming pared 2 bases from V and 1 base from J, leaving 18 bases between. The CDR3 protein is CASSLSGTGRGSYNEQFF. The CDR3 DNA is TGTGCCAGCAGCTTATCGGGTACTGGGAGAGGGTCCTACAATGAGCAGTTCTTC.

This clonotype was detected once. This may arise from a read error, as a much more abundant clone is one base away. The V gene is TRBV28, the J gene TRBJ2-5; a possible D gene is TRBD1 (6 bases). The CDR3 spans 13 residues. Between the trimmed V and J ends, which lost 8 bases and 3 bases, there was a span of 13 bases. From germline, CDR1 is MDHEN and CDR2 SYDVKM. CDR3 in amino acids: CASGVGGEETQYF. The DNA of the CDR3 is TGTGCCAGCGGGGTAGGGGGAGAAGAGACCCAGTACTTC.

This clonotype appeared a few times. The genes are TRBV6-1 and TRBJ2-2, with TRBD2 matching 7 bases. Germline CDR1 MNHNS, CDR2 SASEGT. The CDR3 is 12 amino acids. J gave up 10 bases and V 10 bases, and 9 bases lay outside the gene matches. The CDR3 loop is CATAGVSEELFF. CDR3 bases: TGTGCCACCGCGGGGGTATCGGAGGAGCTGTTTTTT.

The table lists this clonotype with many counts. The chain recombines TRBV6-5 with TRBJ2-5; 7 nucleotides line up with TRBD1. The CDR3 contains 13 residues. Germline values: CDR1 MNHEY, CDR2 SVGAGI. Trimming at V came to 2 bases and at J to 5 bases, leaving 2 bases not matched to a gene. The CDR3: CASSYDRAETQYF. In DNA, the CDR3 is TGTGCCAGCAGTTACGACAGGGCTGAGACCCAGTACTTC.

This clonotype occurred a few times. This chain joins TRBV5-1 and TRBJ2-5; D may be TRBD1 (6 bases). V dropped 6 bases and J dropped 2 bases, with 11 bases sitting between them. This CDR3 has 13 residues. The V gene's germline CDR1 is SGHRS and CDR2 YFSETQ. CDR3 loop: CASKTGPQETQYF. In DNA, the CDR3 is TGCGCCAGCAAGACAGGCCCTCAAGAGACCCAGTACTTC.

The sample holds a few counts of this clonotype. The V gene is TRBV7-9, the J gene TRBJ2-7; tentatively, D is TRBD1 (7 bases). Germline values: CDR1 SEHNR, CDR2 FQNEAQ (reference sequence). The CDR3 has 13 amino acids. Trimming took 7 bases from V and 5 from J, leaving 15 bases between them. In DNA form, the CDR3 reads TGTGCCAGCACCTCAGGGGGGCGTGACGAGCAGTACTTC. It specifies CASTSGGRDEQYF.

The CDR3, as DNA: TGTGCCAGCAGTTTACGACCCAACACAGATACGCAGTATTTT. It codes for CASSLRPNTDTQYF. The rearrangement joins TRBV11-2 to TRBJ2-3, with D uncertain. Trimming removed 6 bases from V and 2 bases from J, with 12 bases in between. The germline V gene has CDR1 SGHAT and CDR2 FQNNGV. The CDR3 has 14 residues.

This clonotype was recorded many times. DNA for the CDR3: TGTGCCAGCATTCCACAGGGGGCTATACCCCTCCACTTT. Amino acids: CASIPQGAIPLHF. The rearrangement joins TRBV28 to TRBJ1-6, with 9 bases lining up with TRBD1. Germline values: CDR1 MDHEN, CDR2 SYDVKM. The CDR3 runs to 13 residues. The ends lost 7 bases at V and 12 bases at J; junction bases unmatched: 7.

There are many counts of this clonotype. The V gene is TRBV2, the J gene TRBJ2-6, with D unresolved. Per germline, CDR1 SNHLY and CDR2 FYNNEI. The CDR3 covers 14 residues. Between the trimmed V and J ends, which lost 7 bases and 0 bases, there was a span of 7 bases. The DNA for the CDR3 is TGTGCCAGCAACACCCCCTCTGGGGCCAACGTCCTGACTTTC. Translating it yields CASNTPSGANVLTF.

This clonotype was detected many times. The chain uses TRBV29-1 and TRBJ2-5; D may be TRBD2 (5 bases). CDR3 length: 12 amino acids. Germline CDR1 SQVTM, CDR2 ANQGSEA. Trimming cost V 8 bases and J 5 bases, with 15 bases left between them. CDR3 DNA sequence: TGCAGCCCTGGCGGGCGTAGGGAGACCCAGTACTTC. It is translated as CSPGGRRETQYF.

In this sample, this clonotype turned up many times. This rearrangement joins TRBV10-3 to TRBJ1-1; D is possibly TRBD1 (5 bases). The CDR3 consists of 14 residues. V gave up 3 bases and J gave up 1 base, with 9 bases separating them. CDR1 ENHRY and CDR2 SYGVKD come from the germline V gene. The CDR3 is CAISDRDKNTEAFF. In DNA, the CDR3 is TGTGCCATCAGTGACAGGGATAAGAACACTGAAGCTTTCTTT.